This TCR beta chain derives from a study of blood T cell repertoires in COVID-19. Turning to the study itself: There were acute and convalescent COVID-19 samples, and they came from the United States, Italy and Spain.

Under the authors' procedure: By means of reference gene primer amplification, nucleated cell counts were estimated. Using immunoSEQ multiplex PCR, the repertoire was profiled, and TCRdb retains in-frame clones only, with some absent. Clonal size and the V and J genes are those of that table, whereas D and trimming came from the DNA. The repertoire holds 350,000 or so clones, roughly 89% seen once, with around 3.9% in the top ten. With 3 bases removed from V and 0 bases from J, the gap between germline ends came to 26 bases. The CDR3 sequence is 19 residues long. CDR1 is DFQATT, CDR2 SNEGSKA, per germline (reference sequence).

This clonotype was sampled from a woman aged 55-69 years with COVID-19, enrolled during active disease. Material for sequencing was peripheral blood. The J gene is TRBJ1-1, the V gene TRBV20-1, with D tentatively TRBD1 (6 bases). CDR3 coding DNA: TGCAGTGCTAGTAATGTGTTAACGTCCGCAGGGGATATGAACACTGAAGCTTTCTTT. Its protein is CSASNVLTSAGDMNTEAFF.